This TCR beta chain came from a study of control samples from healthy donors and cancer patients. This clone was seen a single time. Produced via immunoSEQ multiplex PCR; TCRdb's table is partial and in-frame only. This table holds fewer than 200,000 clones, about 93% found once. Sequencing used blood. This clonotype was obtained from a woman aged 60-75 years in good health.

The CDR3 spells CATNQNTEAFF. DNA of the CDR3: TGTGCCACGAATCAGAACACTGAAGCTTTCTTT. The chain joins TRBV10-3 to TRBJ1-1; D remains unclear. The length of the CDR3 is 11 residues. The germline gives CDR1 ENHRY, CDR2 SYGVKD. Trimming cost V 10 bases and J 1 base, with 7 bases left between them.